The T cell receptor (beta chain) under discussion was sequenced for a study of identifying expanded T cells in peripheral blood. Findings and limits, study-wide: About 1.2 clones differed between technical replicates, versus approximately 17 and 20 over time. Across healthy donors, higher total template counts meant significantly greater roughly 2-week count variance.

The CDR3 covers 14 residues. Per germline, CDR1 SEHNR and CDR2 FQNEAQ (reference sequence). V shed 4 bases and J shed 1 base, with 10 bases lying between them. Repertoires were generated with immunoSEQ multiplex PCR, while TCRdb's copy carries only in-frame clones and drops some. The sample records some 120,000 clones, about 80% being singletons. Points on this clone: Its antigen is undetermined.

Healthy donors had no documented immune events, such as infections, while sampled. Sequencing was done on a sample of blood. This receptor was taken from a person aged 18 to 75 in good health. The chain uses TRBV7-9 and TRBJ1-1; D is possibly TRBD1 (6 bases). CDR3 DNA: TGTGCCAGCAGCTCTGGACAGTCGAACACTGAAGCTTTCTTT. This gives the protein CASSSGQSNTEAFF.